This TCR beta chain was sequenced in a study of T cell responses to AZD1222 COVID-19 vaccine (dated by TCRdb to the early 2020s). With regard to the full study: A total of about 230 trial participants underwent TCR sequencing, of whom some 210 received two doses of AZD1222 and about 26 received two doses of the MenACWY control vaccine. Trial participants were enrolled into age subgroups of 18-55, 56-69 and 70-plus years, which contained around 150, 28 and 57 TCR-sequenced participants, respectively. Overall study results and their limits: Reportedly, almost half of the unique spike-specific TCRs recognized epitopes lying outside the regions that are mutated in the B.1.351 and B.1.1.7 variants. Participants were mostly white British, with more females than males. The authors suggested clonal diversity may have been underestimated. A significant rise in spike-specific TCR breadth and depth was observed after two AZD1222 doses relative to day 0 and relative to MenACWY recipients. Vaccine-associated CD4 TCRs spanned the whole spike protein, with dominant responses in regions 160-218 and 743-854. Conclusions about previously exposed vaccinees are limited, since just 5 to 7 AZD1222 recipients were seropositive for SARS-CoV-2 at baseline. No day 14 peak-response samples were available, so repertoires were characterized only after the peak T cell response. The 56-69-year group was small, and its depth increase did not reach significance, likely because of low power.

CDR1 is given as SGHRS and CDR2 as YFSETQ, both from the germline V gene. V lost 4 bases and J lost 0 bases; the stretch between them is 14 bases long. The CDR3 runs 15 amino acids, cysteine and phenylalanine included. This entry keeps only the CDR3 DNA: 45 bases, framed from base 1. The sample's time point label is to be understood as: about 28 days (+/-7) after the second vaccine dose. AZD1222 recipients given second doses at about 4 weeks or at about 12 weeks were pooled, since spike-specific TCR depth and breadth were not found to differ between the two schedules. Samples from vaccinated people were obtained from the UK trials COV001 and COV002, which included a single-blind randomized controlled phase 2/3 trial of AZD1222 (ChAdOx1 nCoV-19) in healthy adults. For TCRbeta chain sequencing, PBMC samples from trial participants were taken at day 0 and at day 28 after the second dose. The CDR3 regions of human TCRbeta chains were analyzed by immunosequencing. As for how the authors treated the data: Repertoire TCRs were matched against a reference library of SARS-CoV-2-specific TCRs generated with the MIRA antigen-specificity platform. Breadth was defined as the fraction of unique TCRs that were SARS-CoV-2-associated, and depth was defined as the fraction of total T cells that were SARS-CoV-2-associated. Using the MIRA data, each spike-specific TCR was mapped to the spike region that the TCR reacts to and placed in a CD4 or CD8 class. Log10-transformed breadth and depth values were compared by one-way ANOVA with Sidak's multiple comparisons tests. TCRdb provides this immuneACCESS table in a form limited to in-frame rearrangements. Some clones are lacking; in checked studies, under half of them reflect an unresolved V gene, and why the rest are absent is not known. The V and J calls and the clone size are those of that table, but D and trimming were determined from the DNA. This sample holds just over 90,000 clones; roughly nine tenths were observed only once. The ten largest clones represent under 3% of the sample.

Concerning this clone itself: What this receptor recognizes is not known. No clone much larger than this one lies a single base away; base qualities are absent.

The sequence links TRBV5-1 to TRBJ2-7; the D region may be TRBD1 or TRBD2, each matching 5 bases equally. The sequenced sample was peripheral blood, obtained 28 days after the second AZD1222 dose. The receptor was derived from an adult who received the AZD1222 COVID-19 vaccine. The DNA sequence follows: TGCGCCAGCAGCCAAAGGGACCGAGACTCCTACGAGCAGTACTTC. It translates as CASSQRDRDSYEQYF.